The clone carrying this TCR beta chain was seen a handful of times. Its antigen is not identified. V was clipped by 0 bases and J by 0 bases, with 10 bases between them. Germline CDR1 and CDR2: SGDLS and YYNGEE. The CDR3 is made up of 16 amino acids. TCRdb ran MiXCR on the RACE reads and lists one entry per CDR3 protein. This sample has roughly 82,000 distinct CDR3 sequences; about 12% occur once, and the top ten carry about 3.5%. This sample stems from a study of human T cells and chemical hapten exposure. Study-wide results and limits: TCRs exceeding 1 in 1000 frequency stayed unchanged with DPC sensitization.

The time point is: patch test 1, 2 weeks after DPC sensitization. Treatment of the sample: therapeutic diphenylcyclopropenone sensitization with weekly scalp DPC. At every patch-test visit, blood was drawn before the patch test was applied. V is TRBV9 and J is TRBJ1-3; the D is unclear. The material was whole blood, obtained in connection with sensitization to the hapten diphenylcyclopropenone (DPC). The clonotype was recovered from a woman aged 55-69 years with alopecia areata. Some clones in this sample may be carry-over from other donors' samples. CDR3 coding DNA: TGTGCCAGCAGCGTAGAGCGGCGGGGCTCTGGAAACACCATATATTTT. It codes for CASSVERRGSGNTIYF.